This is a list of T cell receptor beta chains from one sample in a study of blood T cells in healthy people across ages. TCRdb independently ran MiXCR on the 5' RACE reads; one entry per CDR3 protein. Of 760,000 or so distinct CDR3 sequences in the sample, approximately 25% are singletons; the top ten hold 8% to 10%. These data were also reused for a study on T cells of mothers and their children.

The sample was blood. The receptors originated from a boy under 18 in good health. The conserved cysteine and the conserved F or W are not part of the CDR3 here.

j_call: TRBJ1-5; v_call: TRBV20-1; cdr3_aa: SAKTGESNQPQH
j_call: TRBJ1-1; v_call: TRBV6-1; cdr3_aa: ASSELKRGGAF
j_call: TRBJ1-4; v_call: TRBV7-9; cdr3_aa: ASSLIQSGHEKLF
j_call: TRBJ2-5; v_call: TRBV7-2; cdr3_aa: ASSYGLAGETQY
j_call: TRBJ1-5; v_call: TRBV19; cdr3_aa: ASTIGYGNQPQH
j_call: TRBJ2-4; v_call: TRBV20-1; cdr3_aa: SALGAKNIQY
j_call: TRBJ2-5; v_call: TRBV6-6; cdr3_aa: ASSYADRGARETQY
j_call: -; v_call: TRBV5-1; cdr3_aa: ASSSLAGASEQF
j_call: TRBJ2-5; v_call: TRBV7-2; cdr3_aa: ASRPPAGETQY
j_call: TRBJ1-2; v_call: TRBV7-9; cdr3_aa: ASSFAGTGNGYT
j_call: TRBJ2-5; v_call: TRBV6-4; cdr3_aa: ASSEGLSPLETQY
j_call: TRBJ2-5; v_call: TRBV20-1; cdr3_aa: SAPVTGTREETQY
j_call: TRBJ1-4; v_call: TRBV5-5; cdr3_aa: ASSWSGSEKLF
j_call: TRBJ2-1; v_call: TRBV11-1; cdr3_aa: ASSYKWEQF
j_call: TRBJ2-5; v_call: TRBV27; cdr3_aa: ASSFLRDPGRETQY
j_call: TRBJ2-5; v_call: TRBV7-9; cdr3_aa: ASSSTRNRGGETQY
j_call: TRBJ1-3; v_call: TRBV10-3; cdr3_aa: AIMGISGNTIY
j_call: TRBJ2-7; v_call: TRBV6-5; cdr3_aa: ASNPTWTGGEQY
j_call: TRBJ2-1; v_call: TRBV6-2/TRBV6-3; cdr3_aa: ASSRNWASGRRSSYNEQF
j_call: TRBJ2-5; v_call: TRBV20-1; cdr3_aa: SARAGQGLETQY
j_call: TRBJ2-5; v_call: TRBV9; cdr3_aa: ASSPGQASQETQY
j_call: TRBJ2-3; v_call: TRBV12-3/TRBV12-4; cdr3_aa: ASSSPRLAASTDTQY
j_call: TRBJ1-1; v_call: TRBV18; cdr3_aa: ASSPDRGEEAF
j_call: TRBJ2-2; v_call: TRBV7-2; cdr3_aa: ASSLGSGYTGELF
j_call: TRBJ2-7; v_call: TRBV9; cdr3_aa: ASSVGVAEQY
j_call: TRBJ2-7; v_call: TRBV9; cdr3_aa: ASSPGPNEQY
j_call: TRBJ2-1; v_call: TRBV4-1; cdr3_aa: ASSQWGLYNEQF
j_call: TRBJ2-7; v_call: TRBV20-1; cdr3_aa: SARDSTSRPYEQY
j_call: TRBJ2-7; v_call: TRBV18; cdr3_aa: ASSPGGGNYEQY
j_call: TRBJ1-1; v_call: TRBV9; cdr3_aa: ASSVWVNTEAF
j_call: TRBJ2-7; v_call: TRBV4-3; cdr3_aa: ASSQNAGTSYYEQY
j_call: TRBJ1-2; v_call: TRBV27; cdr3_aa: ASSLLGANYGYT
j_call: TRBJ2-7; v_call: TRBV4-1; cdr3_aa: ASSQGGLGSLVHEQY
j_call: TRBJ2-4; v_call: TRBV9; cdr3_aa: ASTTGSGGLKNIQY
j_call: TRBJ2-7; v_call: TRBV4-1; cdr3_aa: ASSQWGQGTRSSYEQY
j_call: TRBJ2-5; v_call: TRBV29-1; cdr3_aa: SVEMGLSWETQY
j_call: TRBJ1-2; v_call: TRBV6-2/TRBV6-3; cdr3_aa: ASSYDRVGYT
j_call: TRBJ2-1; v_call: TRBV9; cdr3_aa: ASSVDGGPVDEQF
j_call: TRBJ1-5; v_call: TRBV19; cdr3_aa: ASSIDEAGINQPQH
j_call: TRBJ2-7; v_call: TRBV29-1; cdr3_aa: SVIAGSYEQY
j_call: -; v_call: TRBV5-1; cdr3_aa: ASSETGPYEQY
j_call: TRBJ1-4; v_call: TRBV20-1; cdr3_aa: SASPRQFPGEKLF
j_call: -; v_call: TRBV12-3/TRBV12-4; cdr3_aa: ASSGAGVVQF
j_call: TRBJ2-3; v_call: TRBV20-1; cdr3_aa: SASGLQADTQY
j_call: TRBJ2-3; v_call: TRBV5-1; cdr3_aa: ASSGGLAADTQY
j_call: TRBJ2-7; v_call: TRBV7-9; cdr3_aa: ASGRVGEVEQY
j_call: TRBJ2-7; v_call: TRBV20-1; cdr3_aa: SALRGLAGNEQY
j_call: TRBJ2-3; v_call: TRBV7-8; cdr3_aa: ASSSLLGLAAEGDTQY
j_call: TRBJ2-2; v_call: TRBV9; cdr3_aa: ASSPTADSGELF
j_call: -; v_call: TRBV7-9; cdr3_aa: ASTRGLAGVYEQY
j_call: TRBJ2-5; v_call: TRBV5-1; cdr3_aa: ASSFGGRGDQETQY
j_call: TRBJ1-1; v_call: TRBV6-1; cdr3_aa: ASSEWWGTNTEAF
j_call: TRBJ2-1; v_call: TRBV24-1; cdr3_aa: ATSDQRLANNNEQF
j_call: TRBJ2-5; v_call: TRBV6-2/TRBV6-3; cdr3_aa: ASSYVQGETQY
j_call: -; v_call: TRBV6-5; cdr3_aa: ASSYLDRGGFRETQY
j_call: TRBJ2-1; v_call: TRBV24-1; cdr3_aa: ATRSGQSTYNEQF
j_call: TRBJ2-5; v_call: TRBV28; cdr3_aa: ASSHSSSEETQY